One T cell receptor beta chain is described in this entry. These data belong to a study of identical twins. Each CDR3 protein is one row after TCRdb ran MiXCR on the 5' RACE reads. This table holds approximately 700,000 distinct CDR3 sequences, 5.5% to 6.5% found once. Germline V gives CDR1 DFQATT, CDR2 SNEGSKA (reference sequence). CDR3 size: 11 residues. Trimming stripped 4 bases from V and 4 bases from J, with 5 bases between. This sequence originates from a man aged 18 to 29 in good health. This chain uses TRBV20-1 with TRBJ1-5; TRBD1 might be the D (5 bases). Material for sequencing was naive T cells sorted from blood. In nucleotides, the CDR3 is TGCAGTGCTACAGGGAATCAGCCCCAGCATTTT. Translated, it gives CSATGNQPQHF.